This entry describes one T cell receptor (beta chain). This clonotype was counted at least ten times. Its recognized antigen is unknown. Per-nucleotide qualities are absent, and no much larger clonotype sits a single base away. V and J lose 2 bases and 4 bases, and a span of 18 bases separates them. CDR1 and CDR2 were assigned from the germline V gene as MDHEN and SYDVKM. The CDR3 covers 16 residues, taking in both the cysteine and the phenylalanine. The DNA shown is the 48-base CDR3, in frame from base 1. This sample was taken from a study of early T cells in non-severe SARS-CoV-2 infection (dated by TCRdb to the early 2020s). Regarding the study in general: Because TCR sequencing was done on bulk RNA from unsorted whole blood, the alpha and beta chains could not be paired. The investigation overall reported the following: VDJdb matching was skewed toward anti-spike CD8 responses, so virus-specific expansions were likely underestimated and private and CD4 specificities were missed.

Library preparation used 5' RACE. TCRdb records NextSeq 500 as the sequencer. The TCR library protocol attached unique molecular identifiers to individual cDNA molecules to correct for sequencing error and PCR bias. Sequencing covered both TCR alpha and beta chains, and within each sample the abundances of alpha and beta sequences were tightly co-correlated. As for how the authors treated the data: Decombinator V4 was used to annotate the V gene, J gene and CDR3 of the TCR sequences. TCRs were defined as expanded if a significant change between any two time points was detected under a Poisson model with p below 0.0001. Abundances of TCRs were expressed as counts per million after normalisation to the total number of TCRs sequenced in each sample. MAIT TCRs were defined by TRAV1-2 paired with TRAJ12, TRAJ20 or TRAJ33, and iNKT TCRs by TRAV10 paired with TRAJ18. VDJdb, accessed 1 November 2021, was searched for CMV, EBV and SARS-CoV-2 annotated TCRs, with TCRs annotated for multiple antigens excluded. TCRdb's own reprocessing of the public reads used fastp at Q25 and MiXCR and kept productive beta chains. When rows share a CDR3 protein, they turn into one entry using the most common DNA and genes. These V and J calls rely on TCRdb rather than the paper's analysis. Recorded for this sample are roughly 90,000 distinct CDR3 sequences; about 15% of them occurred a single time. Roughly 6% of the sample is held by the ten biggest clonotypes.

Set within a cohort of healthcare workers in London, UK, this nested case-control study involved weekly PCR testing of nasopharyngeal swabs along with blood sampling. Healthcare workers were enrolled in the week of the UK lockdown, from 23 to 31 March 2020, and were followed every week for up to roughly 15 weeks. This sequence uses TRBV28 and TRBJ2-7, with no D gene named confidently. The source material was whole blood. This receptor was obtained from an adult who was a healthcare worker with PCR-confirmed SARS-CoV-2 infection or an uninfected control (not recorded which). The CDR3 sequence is CASSLVLEESRYEQYF. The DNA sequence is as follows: TGTGCCAGCAGTTTAGTTCTTGAGGAGTCCCGTTACGAGCAGTACTTC.